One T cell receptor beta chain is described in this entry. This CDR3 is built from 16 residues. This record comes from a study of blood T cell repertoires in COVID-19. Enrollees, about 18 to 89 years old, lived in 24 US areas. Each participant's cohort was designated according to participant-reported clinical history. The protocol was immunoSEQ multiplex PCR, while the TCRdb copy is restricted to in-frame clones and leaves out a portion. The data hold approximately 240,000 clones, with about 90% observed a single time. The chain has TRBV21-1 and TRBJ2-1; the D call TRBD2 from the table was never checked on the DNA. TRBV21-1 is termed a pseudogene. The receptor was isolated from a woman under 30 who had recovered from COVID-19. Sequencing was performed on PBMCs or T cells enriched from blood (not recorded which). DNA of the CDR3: TGTGCCAGCAGCAAAGTGCACCTAGCGGGGCTAAATGAGCAGTTCTTC. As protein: CASSKVHLAGLNEQFF.